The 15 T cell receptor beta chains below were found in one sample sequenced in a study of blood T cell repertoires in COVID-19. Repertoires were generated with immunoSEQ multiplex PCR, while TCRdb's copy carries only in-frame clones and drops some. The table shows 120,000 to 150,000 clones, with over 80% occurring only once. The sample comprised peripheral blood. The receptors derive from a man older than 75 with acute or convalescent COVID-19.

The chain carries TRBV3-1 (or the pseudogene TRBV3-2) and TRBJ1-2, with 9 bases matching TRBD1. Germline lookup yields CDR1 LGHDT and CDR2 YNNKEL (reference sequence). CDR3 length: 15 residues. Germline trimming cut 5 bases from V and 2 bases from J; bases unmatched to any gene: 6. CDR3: CASSSTGGANYGYTF. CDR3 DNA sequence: TGTGCCAGCAGCTCCACAGGGGGCGCGAACTATGGCTACACCTTC.

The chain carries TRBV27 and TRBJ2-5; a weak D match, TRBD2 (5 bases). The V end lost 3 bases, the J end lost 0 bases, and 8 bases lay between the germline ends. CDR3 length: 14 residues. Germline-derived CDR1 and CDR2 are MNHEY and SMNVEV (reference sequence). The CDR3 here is CASSFSGYQETQYF. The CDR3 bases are TGTGCCAGCAGTTTCTCGGGGTACCAAGAGACCCAGTACTTC.

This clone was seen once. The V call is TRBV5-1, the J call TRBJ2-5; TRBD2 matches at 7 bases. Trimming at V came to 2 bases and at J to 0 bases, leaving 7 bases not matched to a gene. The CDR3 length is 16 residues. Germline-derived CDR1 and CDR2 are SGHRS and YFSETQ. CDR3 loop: CASSFGLAEYQETQYF. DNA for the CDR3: TGCGCCAGCAGCTTCGGGCTAGCGGAGTACCAAGAGACCCAGTACTTC.

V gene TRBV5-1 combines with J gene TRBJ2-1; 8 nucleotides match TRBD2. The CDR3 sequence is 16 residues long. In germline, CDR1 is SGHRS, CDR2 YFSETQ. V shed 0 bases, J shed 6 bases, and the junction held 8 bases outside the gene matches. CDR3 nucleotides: TGCGCCAGCAGCTTGGGGGGTAGCGGGGCTTTCAATGAGCAGTTCTTC. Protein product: CASSLGGSGAFNEQFF.

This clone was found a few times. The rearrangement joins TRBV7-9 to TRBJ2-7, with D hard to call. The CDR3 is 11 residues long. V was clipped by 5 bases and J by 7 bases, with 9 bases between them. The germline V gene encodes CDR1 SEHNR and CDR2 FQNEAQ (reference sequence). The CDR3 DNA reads TGTGCCAGCAGCCGAGAAGAAGAGCAGTACTTC. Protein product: CASSREEEQYF.

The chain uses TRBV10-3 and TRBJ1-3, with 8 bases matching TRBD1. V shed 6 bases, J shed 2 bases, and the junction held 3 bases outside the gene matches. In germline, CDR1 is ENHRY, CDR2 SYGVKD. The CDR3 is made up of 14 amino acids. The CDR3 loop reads CAISGDRTGNTIYF. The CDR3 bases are TGTGCCATCAGCGGGGACAGGACTGGAAACACCATATATTTT.

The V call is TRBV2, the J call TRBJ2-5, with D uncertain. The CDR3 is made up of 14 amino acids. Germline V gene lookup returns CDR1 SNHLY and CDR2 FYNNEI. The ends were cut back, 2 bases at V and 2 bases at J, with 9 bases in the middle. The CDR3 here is CASSESRQQETQYF. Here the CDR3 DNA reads TGTGCCAGCAGTGAAAGCAGGCAGCAAGAGACCCAGTACTTC. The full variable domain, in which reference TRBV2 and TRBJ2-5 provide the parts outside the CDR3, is EPEVTQTPSHQVTQMGQEVILRCVPISNHLYFYWYRQILGQKVEFLVSFYNNEISEKSEIFDDQFSVERPDGSNFTLKIRSTKLEDSAMYFCASSESRQQETQYFGPGTRLLVL.

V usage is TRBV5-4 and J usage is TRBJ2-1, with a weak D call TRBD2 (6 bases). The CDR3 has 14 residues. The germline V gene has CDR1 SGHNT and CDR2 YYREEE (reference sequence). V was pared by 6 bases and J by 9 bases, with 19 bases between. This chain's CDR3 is CASNPTEGRGEQFF. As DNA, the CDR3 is TGTGCCAGCAATCCCACGGAGGGGCGGGGTGAGCAGTTCTTC.

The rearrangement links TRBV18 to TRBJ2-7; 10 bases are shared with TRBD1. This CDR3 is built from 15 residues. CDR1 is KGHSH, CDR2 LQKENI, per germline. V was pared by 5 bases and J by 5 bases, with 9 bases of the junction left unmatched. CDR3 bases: TGTGCCAGCTCAACAGACCGGGACAGGGGACACGAGCAGTACTTC. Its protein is CASSTDRDRGHEQYF.

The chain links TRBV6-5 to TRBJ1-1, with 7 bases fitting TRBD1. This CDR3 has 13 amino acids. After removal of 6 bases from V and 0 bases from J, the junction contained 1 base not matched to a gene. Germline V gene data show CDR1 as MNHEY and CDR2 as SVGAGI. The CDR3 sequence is CASRQGLNTEAFF. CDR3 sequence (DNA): TGTGCCAGCAGACAGGGGCTGAACACTGAAGCTTTCTTT.

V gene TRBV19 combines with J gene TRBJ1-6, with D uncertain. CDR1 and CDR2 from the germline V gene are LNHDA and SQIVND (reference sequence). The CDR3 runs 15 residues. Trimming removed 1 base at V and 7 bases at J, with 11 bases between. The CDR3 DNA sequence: TGTGCCAGTAGTATAGGCCAGGTCATCAATTCACCCCTCCACTTT. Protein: CASSIGQVINSPLHF.

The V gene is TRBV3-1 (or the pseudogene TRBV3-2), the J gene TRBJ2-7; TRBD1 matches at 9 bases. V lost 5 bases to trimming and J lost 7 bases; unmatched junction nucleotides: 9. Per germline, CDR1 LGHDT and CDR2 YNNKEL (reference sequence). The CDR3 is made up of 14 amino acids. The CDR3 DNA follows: TGTGCCAGCAGCTGGGGACAGGGAATGAGAGAGCAGTACTTC. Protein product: CASSWGQGMREQYF.

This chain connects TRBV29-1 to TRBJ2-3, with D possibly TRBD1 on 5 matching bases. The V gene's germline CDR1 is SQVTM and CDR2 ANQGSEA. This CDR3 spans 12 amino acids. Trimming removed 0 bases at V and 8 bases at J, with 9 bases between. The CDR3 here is CSVEEGQVTQYF. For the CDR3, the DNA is TGCAGCGTTGAAGAGGGGCAAGTTACGCAGTATTTT.

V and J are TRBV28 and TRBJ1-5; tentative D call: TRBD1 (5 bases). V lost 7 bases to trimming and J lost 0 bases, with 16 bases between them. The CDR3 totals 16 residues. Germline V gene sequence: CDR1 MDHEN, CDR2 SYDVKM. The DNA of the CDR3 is TGTGCCAGCACTGGCGGGACGGTGAATAGCAATCAGCCCCAGCATTTT. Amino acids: CASTGGTVNSNQPQHF.

This chain's CDR3 is CASSLGTSNQETQYF. The CDR3 region has the DNA TGCGCCAGCAGCTTAGGGACTAGCAACCAAGAGACCCAGTACTTC. J is TRBJ2-5 and V is TRBV5-1; 9 bases line up with TRBD2. J lost 0 bases, V lost 2 bases, and 2 bases had no gene match. Germline CDR1 and CDR2: SGHRS and YFSETQ. The CDR3 spans 15 residues.